The clone carrying this T cell receptor (beta chain) was picked up a small number of times. Its antigen is not known. The record originates from a study of beta chain features in type 1 diabetes. The study's findings and limits: Any role of HLA type in TCRB rearrangement remained unresolved here.

TCRB transcripts that were expressed got sequenced, as all of the isolated RNA had been reverse transcribed. The table came from immunoSEQ multiplex PCR; TCRdb's copy has only in-frame clones and leaves some out. The sample has approximately 120,000 clones, almost 40% seen once; the top ten hold over 0.05%. The CDR3 covers 16 residues. Germline CDR1 and CDR2: MDHEN and SYDVKM. Between the trimmed V and J ends, which lost 3 bases and 0 bases, there was a span of 11 bases. This TCR came from a woman between 18 and 29 years old in good health. Sequenced input: stem cell memory CD4+ T cells from blood. The J gene is TRBJ2-2, the V gene TRBV28; D remains unclear. The CDR3 sequence is CASSLYRSPNTGELFF. CDR3 DNA: TGTGCCAGCAGTTTGTACCGGAGCCCGAACACCGGGGAGCTGTTTTTT.